Following are 5 T cell receptor beta chains from one sample sequenced in a study of cytomegalovirus exposure and HLA in healthy donors. The method was immunoSEQ multiplex PCR; TCRdb's version includes in-frame clones alone and lacks a portion of them. The sample has 55,000 to 80,000 clones; 85% to 95% are singletons. Source material: PBMCs. These TCRs come from a man younger than 35 in good health and CMV-seronegative.

The genes are TRBV4-3 and TRBJ1-4; 9 nucleotides agree with TRBD1. After removal of 1 base from V and 7 bases from J, the junction contained 13 bases not matched to a gene. This CDR3 is built from 18 residues. Germline CDR1 LGHNA, CDR2 YSLEER. The CDR3 sequence: CASSQATLQGAIGEKLFF. In nucleotides, the CDR3 is TGCGCCAGCAGCCAAGCAACACTACAGGGGGCAATCGGTGAAAAACTGTTTTTT.

This chain links TRBV30 with TRBJ2-2, with D perhaps matching TRBD2 (5 bases). The V gene lost 4 bases and the J gene lost 5 bases, with 11 bases spanning the gap. The CDR3 has 13 residues. The V gene's germline CDR1 is GTSNPN and CDR2 SVGIG (reference sequence). Written as DNA, the CDR3 is TGTGCCTGGACCGAGTCGGGGACCGGGGAGCTGTTTTTT. Translating gives CAWTESGTGELFF.

This chain uses TRBV27 with TRBJ2-5; weak D call: TRBD1 (5 bases). This CDR3 has 15 residues. Germline V gene lookup returns CDR1 MNHEY and CDR2 SMNVEV (reference sequence). Trimming shortened V by 5 bases and J by 1 base, and 14 bases separated the two germline ends. CDR3 nucleotides: TGTGCCAGCAGTCCATCACAGGCAACCCAAGAGACCCAGTACTTC. Its translation is CASSPSQATQETQYF.

The genes are TRBV5-4 and TRBJ2-2; D not certain. Germline loops: CDR1 SGHNT, CDR2 YYREEE (reference sequence). The CDR3 sequence is 13 residues long. The V gene lost 0 bases and the J gene lost 5 bases, with 5 bases spanning the gap. The CDR3 loop is CASSLVLTGELFF. For the CDR3, the DNA is TGTGCCAGCAGCTTGGTCTTAACCGGGGAGCTGTTTTTT.

The chain couples TRBV28 to TRBJ2-5; 7 positions match TRBD1. Germline CDR1 is MDHEN and CDR2 is SYDVKM. The CDR3 is made up of 15 amino acids. Trimming removed 7 bases from V and 4 bases from J; junction bases left unmatched: 12. This CDR3 is CASNRGPLGGETQYF. The CDR3 coding sequence is TGTGCCAGCAATAGGGGGCCCTTAGGGGGAGAGACCCAGTACTTC.